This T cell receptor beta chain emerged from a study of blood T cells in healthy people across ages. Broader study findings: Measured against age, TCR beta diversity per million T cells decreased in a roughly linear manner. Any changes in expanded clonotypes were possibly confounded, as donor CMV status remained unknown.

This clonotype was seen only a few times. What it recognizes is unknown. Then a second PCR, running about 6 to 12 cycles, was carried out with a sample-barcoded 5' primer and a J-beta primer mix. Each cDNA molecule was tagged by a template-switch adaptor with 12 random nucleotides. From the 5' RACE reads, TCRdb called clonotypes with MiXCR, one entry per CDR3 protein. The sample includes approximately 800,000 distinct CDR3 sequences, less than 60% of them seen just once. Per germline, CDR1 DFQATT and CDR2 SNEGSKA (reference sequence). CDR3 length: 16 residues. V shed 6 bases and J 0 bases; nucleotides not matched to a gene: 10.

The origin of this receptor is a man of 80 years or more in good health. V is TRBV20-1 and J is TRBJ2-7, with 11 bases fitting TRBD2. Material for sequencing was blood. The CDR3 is CSAPPLAGGLSYEQYF. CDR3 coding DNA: TGCAGTGCGCCGCCTCTAGCGGGAGGCCTCTCCTACGAGCAGTACTTC.